The 30 T cell receptor beta chains below come from one sample, sequenced in a study of shared clonotypes between healthy human individuals. Repertoires were generated with immunoSEQ multiplex PCR, while TCRdb's copy carries only in-frame clones and drops some. The sample holds 550,000 to 850,000 clones; approximately 74% are singletons and the top ten take 1.5% to 2%. The source material was memory CD4+ T cells sorted from blood. Subset indicated: CD45RA-negative fraction. The source is a woman in her twenties or thirties in good health.

Regarding this clone: The sample holds other DNA sequences that translate to the same CDR3. This chain uses TRBV29-1 with TRBJ2-7, with D possibly being TRBD1 (6 bases). CDR3 length: 12 amino acids. Per germline, CDR1 SQVTM and CDR2 ANQGSEA. The V end lost 4 bases, the J end lost 2 bases, and 9 bases lay between the germline ends. CDR3 sequence: CSVVGAAYEQYF. CDR3 coding DNA: TGCAGCGTTGTGGGGGCCGCCTACGAGCAGTACTTC.

This clone was seen a single time. This sequence joins TRBV6-1 and TRBJ2-1; D may be TRBD1 (6 bases). The V and J ends lost 10 bases and 7 bases respectively, with 20 bases between them. The CDR3 is 14 amino acids. CDR1 MNHNS and CDR2 SASEGT come from the germline V gene. CDR3 in amino acids: CATMRGSDGNEQFF. Written as DNA, the CDR3 is TGTGCCACGATGAGGGGGTCGGATGGAAATGAGCAGTTCTTC.

The chain recombines TRBV7-6 with TRBJ2-3; D gene uncertain. V was trimmed by 5 bases and J by 0 bases, leaving 9 bases between them. This CDR3 is built from 14 residues. Germline-derived CDR1 and CDR2 are SGHVS and FNYEAQ. The DNA for the CDR3 is TGTGCCAGCAGCCAGACCTGGAGCACAGATACGCAGTATTTT. This sequence encodes CASSQTWSTDTQYF.

This clone was counted many times. The CDR3 nucleotides read TGCAGCGTCTATACGGGACTAGCGGGACCGGGGGAGCAGTACTTC. Residues: CSVYTGLAGPGEQYF. The rearrangement joins TRBV29-1 to TRBJ2-7; 13 bases line up with TRBD2. The V and J ends lost 6 bases and 7 bases, in that order; junction bases with no gene match: 12. The CDR3 is 15 residues long. CDR1 and CDR2 from the germline V gene are SQVTM and ANQGSEA.

The V call is TRBV28, the J call TRBJ1-5; D may be TRBD1 (5 bases). This CDR3 has 13 residues. Trimming took 6 bases from V and 4 from J, leaving 10 bases between them. CDR1 MDHEN and CDR2 SYDVKM come from the germline V gene. The CDR3 region has the DNA TGTGCCAGCAGACCGACAGCTAATCAGCCCCAGCATTTT. It is translated as CASRPTANQPQHF.

This rearrangement joins TRBV30 to TRBJ2-7; D uncertain. The CDR3 is 14 amino acids. Germline CDR1 GTSNPN, CDR2 SVGIG (reference sequence). V dropped 2 bases and J dropped 2 bases, with 13 bases sitting between them. CDR3 coding DNA: TGTGCCTGGAGTCCCCTAACAAGAGCCTACGAGCAGTACTTC. Protein sequence: CAWSPLTRAYEQYF.

The chain recombines TRBV27 with TRBJ1-5; D is unresolved. The germline V gene has CDR1 MNHEY and CDR2 SMNVEV (reference sequence). V was clipped by 3 bases and J by 4 bases, with 13 bases between them. The CDR3 totals 15 residues. The CDR3 nucleotides read TGTGCCAGCAGTTTTGGATCCACCGATAATCAGCCCCAGCATTTT. It translates to CASSFGSTDNQPQHF.

The rearrangement uses TRBV19 and TRBJ2-1; tentative D call: TRBD1 (6 bases). This CDR3 comprises 16 residues. Trimming removed 4 bases from V and 0 bases from J, with 13 bases in between. CDR1 and CDR2 from the germline V gene are LNHDA and SQIVND (reference sequence). The CDR3 sequence is CASSTQGYSSYNEQFF. CDR3 DNA: TGTGCCAGTAGTACCCAGGGGTATAGCTCCTACAATGAGCAGTTCTTC. The full variable domain, with the rest looked up from reference TRBV19 and TRBJ2-1, is DGGITQSPKYLFRKEGQNVTLSCEQNLNHDAMYWYRQDPGQGLRLIYYSQIVNDFQKGDIAEGYSVSREKKESFPLTVTSAQKNPTAFYLCASSTQGYSSYNEQFFGPGTRLTVL.

The chain is built from TRBV5-1 and TRBJ2-3; tentatively, D is TRBD1 (6 bases). Germline CDR1 SGHRS, CDR2 YFSETQ. Trimming pared 0 bases from V and 1 base from J, leaving 9 bases between. CDR3 size: 15 residues. The CDR3 loop reads CASSLVGHGTDTQYF. Here the CDR3 DNA reads TGCGCCAGCAGCTTGGTGGGACATGGCACAGATACGCAGTATTTT. Full variable domain (missing parts from reference TRBV5-1 and TRBJ2-3): KAGVTQTPRYLIKTRGQQVTLSCSPISGHRSVSWYQQTPGQGLQFLFEYFSETQRNKGNFPGRFSGRQFSNSRSEMNVSTLELGDSALYLCASSLVGHGTDTQYFGPGTRLTVL.

CDR3 in DNA: TGTGCCAGCAGTTTAGGCAGCAACTCCTACAATGAGCAGTTCTTC. Translating it yields CASSLGSNSYNEQFF. The chain uses TRBV28 and TRBJ2-1; D is undetermined. The CDR3 runs to 15 residues. Germline V lookup: CDR1 MDHEN, CDR2 SYDVKM. Trimming left V 2 bases short and J 0 bases short, with 8 bases between.

The sample holds many counts of this clone. The gene calls are TRBV29-1 and TRBJ2-3; D not certain. The CDR3 has 13 amino acids. Trimming removed 3 bases from V and 2 bases from J, with 9 bases in between. The germline CDR1 and CDR2 sequences are SQVTM and ANQGSEA. CDR3 bases: TGCAGCGTTGAGTTAGCCCACACAGATACGCAGTATTTT. Its translation: CSVELAHTDTQYF.

This clone occurred a few times. The V call is TRBV7-6, the J call TRBJ2-2; 10 nucleotides agree with TRBD2. Germline CDR1 SGHVS, CDR2 FNYEAQ. Trimming removed 3 bases from V and 0 bases from J; junction bases left unmatched: 1. This CDR3 is 16 amino acids long. The DNA for the CDR3 is TGTGCCAGCAGCTTCGGGACTAGCGCGAACACCGGGGAGCTGTTTTTT. This translates into CASSFGTSANTGELFF.

This clone was observed a few times. V usage is TRBV9 and J usage is TRBJ2-3, with 7 nucleotides matching TRBD2. CDR3 length: 14 residues. Germline CDR1 reads SGDLS; CDR2 reads YYNGEE. Germline trimming cut 5 bases from V and 6 bases from J; bases unmatched to any gene: 9. The CDR3 DNA follows: TGTGCCAGCAGTCGAAGCGGGAAGTTGGATACGCAGTATTTT. This sequence encodes CASSRSGKLDTQYF.

The gene calls are TRBV4-1 and TRBJ2-1; the match to TRBD2 covers 10 bases. The CDR3 spans 17 residues. CDR1 and CDR2 (germline): MGHRA, YSYEKL. Unmatched junction bases numbered 13, after V lost 5 bases and J lost 6 bases. CDR3 nucleotide sequence: TGCGCCAGCAGCTCAACTAGCCTAGCGGGAGTCCCCAATGAGCAGTTCTTC. It specifies CASSSTSLAGVPNEQFF.

V usage is TRBV6-5 and J usage is TRBJ2-3, with TRBD2 as a possible D gene (5 bases). CDR3 length equals 12 residues. Trimming cost V 7 bases and J 4 bases, with 9 bases left between them. CDR1 is MNHEY, CDR2 SVGAGI, per germline. The DNA of the CDR3 is TGTGCCAGCAAGCTGGAGGCAGATACGCAGTATTTT. This encodes CASKLEADTQYF.

This clone was counted between two and nine times. V and J are TRBV6-1 and TRBJ2-7, with D uncertain. The germline CDR1 and CDR2 sequences are MNHNS and SASEGT. Trimming stripped 0 bases from V and 2 bases from J, with 8 bases between. This CDR3 has 14 residues. This chain's CDR3 is CASSEAGNPYEQYF. CDR3 bases: TGTGCCAGCAGTGAAGCAGGGAATCCCTACGAGCAGTACTTC.

On this clone itself: The sample holds other DNA sequences that translate to the same CDR3. The chain couples TRBV5-1 to TRBJ2-3; D remains unclear. The germline CDR1 and CDR2 sequences are SGHRS and YFSETQ. The CDR3 has 11 amino acids. Trimming removed 1 base from V and 5 bases from J, with 2 bases in between. CDR3 in amino acids: CASSLQDTQYF. As DNA, the CDR3 is TGCGCCAGCAGCTTGCAAGATACGCAGTATTTT.

The chain carries TRBV11-2 and TRBJ2-1, with 8 positions matching TRBD2. Germline V gene lookup returns CDR1 SGHAT and CDR2 FQNNGV. The CDR3 sequence is 16 residues long. Trimming took 5 bases from V and 0 from J; bases not matched to a gene: 6. In DNA, the CDR3 is TGTGCCAGCAGCCCGGGACTAGGGGACTCCTACAATGAGCAGTTCTTC. This gives the protein CASSPGLGDSYNEQFF.

This chain links TRBV5-5 with TRBJ2-1, with D perhaps matching TRBD1 (5 bases). The CDR3 spans 13 residues. Between the trimmed V and J ends, which lost 6 bases and 5 bases, there was a span of 12 bases. The germline CDR1 and CDR2 sequences are SGHKS and YYEKEE (reference sequence). Here the CDR3 DNA reads TGTGCCAGCACCCTAAGGGGCCACAATGAGCAGTTCTTC. Protein sequence: CASTLRGHNEQFF. Combining the CDR3 with reference TRBV5-5 and TRBJ2-1 gives the whole variable domain DAGVTQSPTHLIKTRGQQVTLRCSPISGHKSVSWYQQVLGQGPQFIFQYYEKEERGRGNFPDRFSARQFPNYSSELNVNALLLGDSALYLCASTLRGHNEQFFGPGTRLTVL.

The DNA of the CDR3 is TGTGCCAGCAGTGAACCGCGGTTGTCGTACGAGCAGTACTTC. It is translated as CASSEPRLSYEQYF. The chain joins TRBV6-1 to TRBJ2-7; D unclear. The CDR3 has 14 residues. V lost 2 bases to trimming and J lost 4 bases, with 12 bases between them. From germline, CDR1 is MNHNS and CDR2 SASEGT.

To note about this clone: The sample holds other DNA sequences that translate to the same CDR3. The chain recombines TRBV7-2 with TRBJ1-2; 9 bases are shared with TRBD1. CDR3 length: 16 amino acids. V gave up 1 base and J gave up 1 base; unmatched junction bases: 4. CDR1 and CDR2 (germline): SGHTA, FQGNSA. The CDR3 region is CASSLVGTGINYGYTF. As DNA, the CDR3 is TGTGCCAGCAGCTTAGTCGGGACAGGGATTAACTATGGCTACACCTTC.

This sequence joins TRBV19 and TRBJ2-1; TRBD2 agrees at 9 bases. Germline assignment: CDR1 LNHDA and CDR2 SQIVND (reference sequence). V gave up 5 bases and J gave up 1 base; unmatched junction bases: 9. The CDR3 has 17 residues. CDR3 DNA sequence: TGTGCCAGTAGTCCAAGCCGTAGCGGGGGATCCTACAATGAGCAGTTCTTC. Protein: CASSPSRSGGSYNEQFF. The variable domain in full, with the rest retrieved from reference TRBV19 and TRBJ2-1, is DGGITQSPKYLFRKEGQNVTLSCEQNLNHDAMYWYRQDPGQGLRLIYYSQIVNDFQKGDIAEGYSVSREKKESFPLTVTSAQKNPTAFYLCASSPSRSGGSYNEQFFGPGTRLTVL.

The chain employs TRBV28 and TRBJ1-2; D is unclear. Germline V gene sequence: CDR1 MDHEN, CDR2 SYDVKM. CDR3 length: 13 amino acids. V was cut by 6 bases and J by 6 bases, with 14 bases left in between. The CDR3 protein is CASRVGGFDGYTF. CDR3 nucleotides: TGTGCCAGCAGGGTAGGCGGGTTCGATGGCTACACCTTC.

The chain is built from TRBV2 and TRBJ1-5; 8 nucleotides match TRBD1. J was trimmed by 4 bases and V by 4 bases; bases with no gene match: 3. Per germline, CDR1 SNHLY and CDR2 FYNNEI. This CDR3 spans 14 amino acids. CDR3 nucleotides: TGTGCCAGCAGTGGACAGGGGTTAAATCAGCCCCAGCATTTT. This codes for CASSGQGLNQPQHF.

The V and J genes are TRBV5-1 and TRBJ2-1; TRBD1 is a possible D gene (6 bases). CDR3 length equals 15 residues. Germline V gene sequence: CDR1 SGHRS, CDR2 YFSETQ. V was shortened by 0 bases and J by 2 bases, with 9 bases between the two germline ends. The CDR3 loop reads CASSLADRPYNEQFF. DNA for the CDR3: TGCGCCAGCAGCTTGGCAGACAGGCCCTACAATGAGCAGTTCTTC.

The CDR3 bases are TGTGCCAGCAGTTTTCGGCAGGGGGTGCCTGGAAACACCATATATTTT. Its translation: CASSFRQGVPGNTIYF. J is TRBJ1-3 and V is TRBV28, with TRBD1 matching over 7 bases. CDR3 length equals 16 residues. After removal of 3 bases from V and 2 bases from J, the junction contained 7 bases not matched to a gene. Germline V gene lookup returns CDR1 MDHEN and CDR2 SYDVKM.

This clone was observed at least ten times. The CDR3 sequence: CASSLEQGTEAFF. Written as DNA, the CDR3 is TGTGCCAGCAGCTTAGAACAGGGGACTGAAGCTTTCTTT. This sequence joins TRBV11-3 and TRBJ1-1, with TRBD1 matching 7 bases. Per the germline V gene, CDR1 is SGHNT and CDR2 is YENEEA. This CDR3 spans 13 amino acids. Trimming cost V 0 bases and J 5 bases; bases outside gene matches: 0.

This clone was recorded a few times. This chain joins TRBV6-5 and TRBJ2-7, with D unresolved. The CDR3 spans 15 residues. CDR1 is MNHEY, CDR2 SVGAGI, per germline. V lost 0 bases and J 3 bases, leaving 12 bases between the germline ends. CDR3: CASSYSTGSNYEQYF. The CDR3, as DNA: TGTGCCAGCAGTTACTCGACCGGTAGTAACTACGAGCAGTACTTC.

This clone was observed once. The chain has TRBV11-2 and TRBJ1-5; TRBD1 aligns across 7 bases. The CDR3 has 20 amino acids. Germline V lookup: CDR1 SGHAT, CDR2 FQNNGV. Trimming cost V 0 bases and J 6 bases; bases outside gene matches: 20. CDR3 protein: CASSLDQIAKGAGLGQPQHF. The CDR3 bases are TGTGCCAGCAGCTTAGATCAAATAGCGAAGGGGGCCGGCTTAGGTCAGCCCCAGCATTTT.

This clone was seen only a few times. This chain connects TRBV5-1 to TRBJ1-2, with D perhaps matching TRBD1 (6 bases). V lost 4 bases, J lost 8 bases, and 15 bases lay in between. Germline V lookup: CDR1 SGHRS, CDR2 YFSETQ. CDR3 length equals 13 residues. The CDR3: CASSQTGLGGYTF. The CDR3 nucleotides read TGCGCCAGCAGCCAAACAGGGTTAGGAGGCTACACCTTC.